This T cell receptor beta chain was obtained from a study of blood T cells in healthy people across ages (dated by TCRdb to the mid-2010s). For the wider study: Template switching captured roughly one uniquely barcoded TCR beta cDNA molecule per two T cells in model experiments. Using deep sequencing normalized with unique cDNA molecular identifiers, the study measured how TCR beta repertoire diversity changes with age. The study analyzed two additional independent replicas of 1 million unique cDNA reads from the same blood draw for two donors, one aged 18 to 29 and one aged 80 or older. To avoid experimental bias, donors of different ages were spread randomly across the sequencing lanes. The donors were divided into four age groups: young (average around 15 years), middle-aged (approximately 42), aged (around 59) and long-lived (82). The investigation overall reported the following: The CMV infection status of donors was not known, potentially confounding age-related changes in expanded clonotypes. Because profiling used bulk unsorted PBMCs, naive and antigen-experienced compartments could not be compared conclusively. The percentage of naive T cells measured by flow cytometry correlated strongly with observed TCR beta diversity. Estimates of total diversity based on one million sequenced T cells were considered lower bounds and underestimates. Compared with the aged group, the long-lived group had more naive CD4+ T cells, fewer expanded clones and increased TCR diversity, suggesting age selection. Observed TCR beta diversity per million T cells fell roughly linearly with age, and a significant reduction was already apparent by age around 39.

The library relied on 5' RACE. The sequencing machine was an Illumina HiSeq 2500. A second about 6 to 11 cycle PCR used a sample-barcoded 5' primer and a J-beta primer mix. A template-switch 5' adaptor carrying 12 random nucleotides introduced a unique molecular identifier onto each TCR beta cDNA molecule. At least 2.5 million CDR3-containing paired-end reads were obtained from each sample. The Mint cDNA synthesis kit, primed by a TRBC-specific oligonucleotide, was used to synthesize first-strand cDNA from all RNA. Following uracil-DNA glycosylase treatment, all cDNA underwent a first 18-cycle PCR with the universal primers M1SS and BC2_uni_R. The paper's processing steps were these. Normalization of each sample was performed by random selection of 1 million high-quality reads, each carrying a distinct molecular identifier. Instead of being binned into consensus sequences, reads that shared molecular identifiers were thrown out. MiTCR, with a Q25 quality threshold and the strictest error-elimination algorithm, was used for CDR3 identification, clonotype clustering and error correction. A nonparametric unseen species model with Euler transformation was used to estimate lower-bound total TCR beta diversity. TCRdb itself trimmed the public reads at Q25 with fastp, ran MiXCR and retained productive beta chains. Each CDR3 protein gets just one entry, which takes the most common genes and DNA from the rows behind it. For this entry, the V and J calls and clone size follow TCRdb and not the study's own pipeline. For this sample there are 1.5 million to 2 million distinct CDR3 sequences; approximately 50% appear just once. Around 2.1% of the sample is in the top ten clones.

About this clonotype itself: Its antigen is still unknown. It has no much larger one-base neighbor in the sample; base qualities were not kept.

The CDR3 measures 14 amino acids from cysteine to phenylalanine. Only CDR3 DNA remains: 42 bases, in frame from the first base. Trimming at the junction amounts to 4 bases on V and 2 bases on J, and the germline ends lie 12 bases apart. Systemically healthy Caucasian individuals from Russia, around 38 in total and aged about 6 to 90 years, were included as donors. Roughly 10 milliliters of peripheral blood were collected from each donor into EDTA-treated Vacutainer tubes. PBMCs were isolated by Ficoll-Paque density-gradient centrifugation, with at least 7 million obtained per sample. Trizol reagent was used to extract total RNA from the PBMCs, yielding at least 6 micrograms per sample. For every donor, an aliquot of PBMCs went through flow cytometry to measure the percentages of naive CD45RAhigh/CD27high T cells.

Sequencing was done on a sample of blood. The clonotype comes from a woman between 35 and 50 years old in good health. The chain uses TRBV12-3 or TRBV12-4 and TRBJ2-7, with the D segment identity uncertain. The DNA reads as follows: TGTGCCAGCAGTTCCCCTAGGGCAGCCTACGAGCAGTACTTC. Translation gives CASSSPRAAYEQYF.